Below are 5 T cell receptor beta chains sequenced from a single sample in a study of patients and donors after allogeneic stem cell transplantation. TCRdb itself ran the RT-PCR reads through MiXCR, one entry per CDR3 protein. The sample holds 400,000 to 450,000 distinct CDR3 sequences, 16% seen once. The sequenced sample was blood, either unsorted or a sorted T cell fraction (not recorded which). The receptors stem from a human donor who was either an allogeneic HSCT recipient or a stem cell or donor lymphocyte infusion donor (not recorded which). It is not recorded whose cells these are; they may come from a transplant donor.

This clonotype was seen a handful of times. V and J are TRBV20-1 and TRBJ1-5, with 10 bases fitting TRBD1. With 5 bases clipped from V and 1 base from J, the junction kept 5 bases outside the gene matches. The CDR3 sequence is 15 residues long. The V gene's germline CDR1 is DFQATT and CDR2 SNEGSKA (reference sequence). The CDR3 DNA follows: TGCAGTGCTCTGACAGGGGGCAAAAGCAATCAGCCCCAGCATTTT. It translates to CSALTGGKSNQPQHF.

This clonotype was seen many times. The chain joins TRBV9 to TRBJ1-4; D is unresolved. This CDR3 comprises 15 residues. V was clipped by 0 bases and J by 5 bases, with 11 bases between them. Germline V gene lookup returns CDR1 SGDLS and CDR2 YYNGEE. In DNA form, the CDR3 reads TGTGCCAGCAGCGTAGGAGGCAGTCAGAATGAAAAACTGTTTTTT. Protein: CASSVGGSQNEKLFF.

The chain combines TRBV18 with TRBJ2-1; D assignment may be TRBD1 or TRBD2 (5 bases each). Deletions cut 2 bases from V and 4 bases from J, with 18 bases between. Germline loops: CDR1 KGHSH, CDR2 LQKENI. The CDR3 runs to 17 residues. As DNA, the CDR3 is TGTGCCAGCTCACCAAAAGGTTTAACGGGACGGTACAATGAGCAGTTCTTC. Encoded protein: CASSPKGLTGRYNEQFF.

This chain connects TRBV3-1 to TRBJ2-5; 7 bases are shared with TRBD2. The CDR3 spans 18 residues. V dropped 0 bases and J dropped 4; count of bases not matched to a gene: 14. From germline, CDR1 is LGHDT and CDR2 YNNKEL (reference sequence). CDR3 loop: CASSQDLSSGDRGETQYF. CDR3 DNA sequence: TGTGCCAGCAGCCAAGATCTGTCTAGCGGTGATCGGGGAGAGACCCAGTACTTC.

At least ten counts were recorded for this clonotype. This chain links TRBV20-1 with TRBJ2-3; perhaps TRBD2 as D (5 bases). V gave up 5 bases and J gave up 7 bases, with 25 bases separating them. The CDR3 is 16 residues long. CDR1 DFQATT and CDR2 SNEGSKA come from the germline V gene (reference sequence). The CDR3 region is CSAVDGRLAWDHTQYF. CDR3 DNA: TGCAGTGCTGTGGACGGTCGTCTAGCATGGGATCATACGCAGTATTTT.